This T cell receptor beta chain was sequenced for a study of blood T cells in healthy people across ages. The CDR3 has 16 amino acids. From germline, CDR1 is DFQATT and CDR2 SNEGSKA (reference sequence). Using a J-beta primer mix together with a sample-barcoded 5' primer, a second PCR was run for roughly 7 to 12 cycles. Each cDNA molecule was tagged by a template-switch adaptor with 12 random nucleotides. One entry per CDR3 protein results from TCRdb running MiXCR on the 5' RACE reads. The repertoire holds roughly 900,000 distinct CDR3 sequences, with 29% as singletons. Comment on this clonotype: The target antigen is unknown. The germline gene is not matched at one end of the junction; a read error may be the cause.

Study-wide findings and caveats: Roughly linear declines in TCR beta diversity per million T cells occurred with age.

Sequenced input: blood. The sequence was obtained from a woman older than 75 in good health. This chain uses TRBV20-1 with TRBJ2-5; TRBD1 aligns across 8 bases. In DNA, the CDR3 is TGCAGTGCTTTCCCGGACAGGGCCCCAAGGAGAGAGACTCAGTACTTC. Its protein is CSAFPDRAPRRETQYF.